These T cell receptor beta chains were read from a single sample in a study of T cell responses to AZD1222 COVID-19 vaccine. The table came from immunoSEQ multiplex PCR; TCRdb's copy has only in-frame clones and leaves some out. This table has 150,000 or so clones, approximately 91% appearing once. The sample here was peripheral blood, taken on day 0 of AZD1222 vaccination. These TCRs come from an adult in good health. The CDR3 runs from the conserved cysteine through the conserved F or W. Fields, in order: V gene, D gene, J gene, clone size, CDR3 DNA, CDR3 protein. The D gene is left open where the match is weak. Not all rows give a size; the values are once, few, many and, for expanded clones, a class.

V gene: TRBV5-6; D gene: .; J gene: TRBJ1-2; clone size: .; CDR3 DNA: TGTGCCAGCAGCTTGTCCGCCGGGGCGCGCTATGGCTACACCTTC; CDR3 protein: CASSLSAGARYGYTF
V gene: TRBV28; D gene: .; J gene: TRBJ1-2; clone size: .; CDR3 DNA: TGTGCCAGCAGCTTCTCGATGACGGACTATGGCTACACCTTC; CDR3 protein: CASSFSMTDYGYTF
V gene: TRBV18; D gene: TRBD2; J gene: TRBJ2-1; clone size: .; CDR3 DNA: TGTGCCAGCTCACCCCTAGCGGGAGAGTACAATGAGCAGTTCTTC; CDR3 protein: CASSPLAGEYNEQFF
V gene: TRBV7-2; D gene: .; J gene: TRBJ1-1; clone size: .; CDR3 DNA: TGTGCCAGCAGCTTAGCCGTGCGGGGGGCCAACACTGAAGCTTTCTTT; CDR3 protein: CASSLAVRGANTEAFF
V gene: TRBV5-1; D gene: TRBD1; J gene: TRBJ1-3; clone size: .; CDR3 DNA: TGCGCCAGCAGCGGACAGGGGAACTCTGGAAACACCATATATTTT; CDR3 protein: CASSGQGNSGNTIYF
V gene: TRBV10-1; D gene: .; J gene: TRBJ1-1; clone size: .; CDR3 DNA: TGCGCCAGCAGCTCCGTGGGGACTGAAGCTTTCTTT; CDR3 protein: CASSSVGTEAFF
V gene: TRBV28; D gene: TRBD2; J gene: TRBJ2-7; clone size: once; CDR3 DNA: TGTGCCAGCGGACAAGCGGGGGAGACCTACGAGCAGTACTTC; CDR3 protein: CASGQAGETYEQYF
V gene: TRBV19; D gene: .; J gene: TRBJ1-4; clone size: .; CDR3 DNA: TGTGCCAGTAGCCATCCAGCGGGATCAACTAATGAAAAACTGTTTTTT; CDR3 protein: CASSHPAGSTNEKLFF
V gene: TRBV14; D gene: TRBD1; J gene: TRBJ1-2; clone size: .; CDR3 DNA: TGTGCCAGCAGCCAAGATTGGACAGGAAACTATGGCTACACCTTC; CDR3 protein: CASSQDWTGNYGYTF
V gene: TRBV27; D gene: .; J gene: TRBJ2-7; clone size: .; CDR3 DNA: TGTGCCAGCAGTTTCGGACTACCCTACGAGCAGTACTTC; CDR3 protein: CASSFGLPYEQYF
V gene: TRBV2; D gene: .; J gene: TRBJ2-1; clone size: .; CDR3 DNA: TGTGCCAGCAGTGACCAGGGCCGCAATGAGCAGTTCTTC; CDR3 protein: CASSDQGRNEQFF
V gene: TRBV6-2/TRBV6-3; D gene: TRBD2; J gene: TRBJ2-7; clone size: .; CDR3 DNA: TGTGCCAGCAGCCCCGGGACTAGCTTCGAGCAGTACTTC; CDR3 protein: CASSPGTSFEQYF
V gene: TRBV4-1; D gene: .; J gene: TRBJ1-1; clone size: .; CDR3 DNA: TGCGCCAGCAGCCAAGGAGTTGGGATGAACACTGAAGCTTTCTTT; CDR3 protein: CASSQGVGMNTEAFF
V gene: TRBV19; D gene: TRBD1; J gene: TRBJ1-3; clone size: .; CDR3 DNA: TGTGCCAGTAGTATAGCCGACAGGGGATACTCTGGAAACACCATATATTTT; CDR3 protein: CASSIADRGYSGNTIYF
V gene: TRBV18; D gene: TRBD1; J gene: TRBJ2-1; clone size: few; CDR3 DNA: TGTGCCAGCTCGGGACAGGGGAATGAGCAGTTCTTC; CDR3 protein: CASSGQGNEQFF
V gene: TRBV5-8; D gene: .; J gene: TRBJ2-1; clone size: .; CDR3 DNA: TGTGCCAGCAGTAGGATCGACAGACAATACAATGAGCAGTTCTTC; CDR3 protein: CASSRIDRQYNEQFF
V gene: TRBV29-1; D gene: TRBD1; J gene: TRBJ1-1; clone size: .; CDR3 DNA: TGCAGCGTTGGAGGACAGGGGGGGACTGAAGCTTTCTTT; CDR3 protein: CSVGGQGGTEAFF
V gene: TRBV28; D gene: TRBD2; J gene: TRBJ2-7; clone size: once; CDR3 DNA: TGTGCCAGCAGAAAAGCGGGAAACTCCTACGAGCAGTACTTC; CDR3 protein: CASRKAGNSYEQYF
V gene: TRBV6-5; D gene: .; J gene: TRBJ1-2; clone size: .; CDR3 DNA: TGTGCCAGCAGTTACGGTCCCGGCAGGGGTAGCTATGGCTACACCTTC; CDR3 protein: CASSYGPGRGSYGYTF
V gene: TRBV28; D gene: .; J gene: TRBJ1-4; clone size: .; CDR3 DNA: TGTGCCAGCAGCCCCCCACGCCAGGGCCGGGAAAAACTGTTTTTT; CDR3 protein: CASSPPRQGREKLFF
V gene: TRBV2; D gene: TRBD1; J gene: TRBJ1-3; clone size: .; CDR3 DNA: TGTGCCAGCAGCCAACAGGGGGCGCGGGACACCATATATTTT; CDR3 protein: CASSQQGARDTIYF
V gene: TRBV28; D gene: .; J gene: TRBJ1-5; clone size: .; CDR3 DNA: TGTGCCAGCAATTACCGGAACAATCAGCCCCAGCATTTT; CDR3 protein: CASNYRNNQPQHF
V gene: TRBV5-4; D gene: .; J gene: TRBJ2-7; clone size: once; CDR3 DNA: TGTGCCAGCAGCTTGGGTTTGGACCTTGAGTACGAGCAGTACTTC; CDR3 protein: CASSLGLDLEYEQYF
V gene: TRBV28; D gene: TRBD2; J gene: TRBJ2-7; clone size: once; CDR3 DNA: TGTGCCAGCAGTGGCGCGGGGGGACAATTTTACGAGCAGTACTTC; CDR3 protein: CASSGAGGQFYEQYF